What follows are 11 T cell receptor beta chains derived from one specimen sequenced in a study of T cell responses to AZD1222 COVID-19 vaccine. The data were produced by immunoSEQ multiplex PCR, yet TCRdb's version contains in-frame clones alone and is incomplete. The data hold 60,000 to 65,000 clones, with roughly 89% observed a single time. The sequencing used peripheral blood, collected on day 0 of AZD1222 vaccination. Every receptor here comes from an adult in good health.

The chain links TRBV3-1 (or the pseudogene TRBV3-2) to TRBJ1-2; TRBD1 matches 7 bases. Germline CDR1 reads LGHDT; CDR2 reads YNNKEL (reference sequence). The ends lost 4 bases at V and 3 bases at J; junction bases unmatched: 8. The CDR3 is 15 amino acids. The CDR3 is CASSLRDREDYGYTF. The CDR3 region has the DNA TGTGCCAGCAGCCTACGGGACAGAGAAGACTATGGCTACACCTTC.

The J gene is TRBJ2-1, the V gene TRBV5-1; the match to TRBD1 covers 11 bases. Germline trimming cut 4 bases from V and 8 bases from J; bases unmatched to any gene: 5. Germline CDR1 is SGHRS and CDR2 is YFSETQ. This CDR3 has 14 residues. The CDR3 DNA reads TGCGCCAGCAGCCCGGGGACAGGGGGTGATGAGCAGTTCTTC. This encodes CASSPGTGGDEQFF.

The chain joins TRBV7-9 to TRBJ1-4; perhaps TRBD1 as D (6 bases). The CDR3 is 16 amino acids. CDR1 and CDR2 from the germline V gene are SEHNR and FQNEAQ (reference sequence). Trimming took off 4 bases at V and 3 bases at J, with 15 bases between the two ends. The CDR3 loop is CASSSPHGQPNEKLFF. The CDR3 DNA reads TGTGCCAGCAGCTCCCCGCACGGACAGCCTAATGAAAAACTGTTTTTT.

The chain combines TRBV18 with TRBJ1-1, with no clear D. V gave up 3 bases and J gave up 5 bases, with 13 bases separating them. CDR3 size: 14 residues. Germline-derived CDR1 and CDR2 are KGHSH and LQKENI. The CDR3 here is CASSPPAERTEAFF. CDR3 in DNA: TGTGCCAGCTCACCGCCGGCCGAGCGGACTGAAGCTTTCTTT. The full variable domain, rest sourced from reference TRBV18 and TRBJ1-1, is NAGVMQNPRHLVRRRGQEARLRCSPMKGHSHVYWYRQLPEEGLKFMVYLQKENIIDESGMPKERFSAEFPKEGPSILRIQQVVRGDSAAYFCASSPPAERTEAFFGQGTRLTVV.

The V gene is TRBV10-3, the J gene TRBJ1-6; 8 nucleotides match TRBD1. Germline CDR1 and CDR2: ENHRY and SYGVKD. This CDR3 spans 14 amino acids. Trimming took 6 bases from V and 11 from J; bases not matched to a gene: 9. The CDR3 is CAISPDREVAPLHF. Written as DNA, the CDR3 is TGTGCCATCAGCCCGGACAGGGAGGTCGCACCCCTCCACTTT.

V is TRBV19 and J is TRBJ2-1; 8 positions agree with TRBD2. V trimming: 3 bases; J trimming: 2 bases; junction bases outside the gene matches: 0. The CDR3 has 14 amino acids. Germline assignment: CDR1 LNHDA and CDR2 SQIVND (reference sequence). The CDR3 spells CASSIGGAYNEQFF. The CDR3 bases are TGTGCCAGTAGTATCGGGGGGGCCTACAATGAGCAGTTCTTC.

The chain recombines TRBV4-1 with TRBJ1-2; D unclear. V was trimmed by 0 bases and J by 2 bases, leaving 10 bases between them. The CDR3 runs 15 residues. Germline CDR1 and CDR2: MGHRA and YSYEKL. The CDR3 nucleotides read TGCGCCAGCAGCCAAGATCCCGGCACGAACTATGGCTACACCTTC. Its translation is CASSQDPGTNYGYTF.

This chain connects TRBV7-9 to TRBJ1-2; no definite D call. The CDR3 covers 15 residues. From germline, CDR1 is SEHNR and CDR2 FQNEAQ (reference sequence). The ends were cut back, 1 base at V and 0 bases at J, with 9 bases in the middle. CDR3 protein: CASSLVLPANYGYTF. CDR3 in DNA: TGTGCCAGCAGCTTAGTTCTCCCCGCTAACTATGGCTACACCTTC.

The rearrangement links TRBV27 to TRBJ2-7; D remains unclear. Germline CDR1 reads MNHEY; CDR2 reads SMNVEV (reference sequence). Trimming cost V 3 bases and J 7 bases, with 7 bases left between them. CDR3 length: 11 amino acids. The CDR3 nucleotides read TGTGCCAGCAGTTTTAGGAGAGAGCAGTACTTC. Translation: CASSFRREQYF.

The chain recombines TRBV7-9 with TRBJ2-7; no clear D gene. The CDR3 contains 15 residues. In germline, CDR1 is SEHNR, CDR2 FQNEAQ (reference sequence). V lost 0 bases and J 7 bases, leaving 16 bases between the germline ends. CDR3 DNA sequence: TGTGCCAGCAGCTTAGCGGTCCCAGACCCCTTAGAGCAGTACTTC. This gives the protein CASSLAVPDPLEQYF.

The chain joins TRBV12-5 to TRBJ2-7; TRBD2 might be the D (7 bases). There are 22 residues in the CDR3. The germline V gene encodes CDR1 LGHNT and CDR2 FRNRAP. Trimming cost V 2 bases and J 3 bases, with 35 bases left between them. CDR3 nucleotides: TGTGCTAGTGGTTTGTATCGCCAAGGGGGACTAATTCCCTACAGGGTGAACTACGAGCAGTACTTC. As protein: CASGLYRQGGLIPYRVNYEQYF.